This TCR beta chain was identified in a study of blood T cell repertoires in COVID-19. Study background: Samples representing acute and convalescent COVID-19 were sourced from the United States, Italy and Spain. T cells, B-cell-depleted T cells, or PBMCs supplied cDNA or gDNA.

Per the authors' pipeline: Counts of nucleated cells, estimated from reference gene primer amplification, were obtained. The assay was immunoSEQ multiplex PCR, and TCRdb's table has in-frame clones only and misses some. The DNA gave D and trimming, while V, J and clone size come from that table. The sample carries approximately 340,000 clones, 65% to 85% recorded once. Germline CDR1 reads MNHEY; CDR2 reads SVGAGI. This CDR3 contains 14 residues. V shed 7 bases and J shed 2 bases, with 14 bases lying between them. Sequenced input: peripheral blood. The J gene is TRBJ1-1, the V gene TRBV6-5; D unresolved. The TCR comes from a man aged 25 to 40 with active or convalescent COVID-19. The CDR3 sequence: CASTHRVVNTEAFF. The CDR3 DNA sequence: TGTGCCAGCACCCACCGGGTCGTCAACACTGAAGCTTTCTTT.